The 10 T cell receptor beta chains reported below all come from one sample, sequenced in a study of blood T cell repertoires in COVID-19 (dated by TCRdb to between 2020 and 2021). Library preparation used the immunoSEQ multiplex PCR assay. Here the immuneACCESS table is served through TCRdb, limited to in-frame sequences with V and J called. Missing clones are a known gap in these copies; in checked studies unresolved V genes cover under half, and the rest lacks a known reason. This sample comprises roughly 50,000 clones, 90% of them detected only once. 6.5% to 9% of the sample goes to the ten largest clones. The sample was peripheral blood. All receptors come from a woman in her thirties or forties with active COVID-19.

CDR3 nucleotide sequence: TGTGCCAGCAGCCTCAGGGGCTCTGGGGCCAACGTCCTGACTTTC. Its protein is CASSLRGSGANVLTF. The rearrangement joins TRBV11-2 to TRBJ2-6; a weak D match, TRBD1 (6 bases). This CDR3 is 15 amino acids long. Per germline, CDR1 SGHAT and CDR2 FQNNGV. V was pared by 5 bases and J by 0 bases, with 8 bases between. Full variable domain (remainder filled in from reference TRBV11-2 and TRBJ2-6): EAGVAQSPRYKIIEKRQSVAFWCNPISGHATLYWYQQILGQGPKLLIQFQNNGVVDDSQLPKDRFSAERLKGVDSTLKIQPAKLEDSAVYLCASSLRGSGANVLTFGAGSRLTVL.

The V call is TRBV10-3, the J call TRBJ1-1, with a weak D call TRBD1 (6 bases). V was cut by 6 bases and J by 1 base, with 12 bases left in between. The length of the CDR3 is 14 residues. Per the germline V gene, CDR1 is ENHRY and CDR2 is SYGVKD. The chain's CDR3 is CAISRTERNTEAFF. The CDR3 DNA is TGTGCCATCAGCCGGACAGAGAGGAACACTGAAGCTTTCTTT.

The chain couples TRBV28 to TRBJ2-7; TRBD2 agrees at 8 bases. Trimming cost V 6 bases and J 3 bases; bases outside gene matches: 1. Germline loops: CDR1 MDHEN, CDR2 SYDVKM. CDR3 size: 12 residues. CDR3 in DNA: TGTGCCAGCAGCCTAGCGGGCTACGAGCAGTACTTC. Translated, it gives CASSLAGYEQYF.

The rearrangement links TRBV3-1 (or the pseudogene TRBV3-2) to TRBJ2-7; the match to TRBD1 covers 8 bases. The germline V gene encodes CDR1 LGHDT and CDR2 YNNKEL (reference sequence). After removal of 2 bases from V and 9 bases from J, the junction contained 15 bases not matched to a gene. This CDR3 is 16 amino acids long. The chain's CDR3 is CASSQHGTGPIRGQYF. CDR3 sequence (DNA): TGTGCCAGCAGCCAACACGGGACAGGCCCTATCCGGGGGCAGTACTTC.

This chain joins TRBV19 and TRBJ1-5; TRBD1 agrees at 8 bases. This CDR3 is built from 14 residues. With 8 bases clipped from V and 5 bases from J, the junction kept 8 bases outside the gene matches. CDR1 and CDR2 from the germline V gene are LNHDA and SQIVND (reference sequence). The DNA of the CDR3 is TGTGCCAGTCGGAATTTACAGGGGGATCAGCCCCAGCATTTT. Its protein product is CASRNLQGDQPQHF.

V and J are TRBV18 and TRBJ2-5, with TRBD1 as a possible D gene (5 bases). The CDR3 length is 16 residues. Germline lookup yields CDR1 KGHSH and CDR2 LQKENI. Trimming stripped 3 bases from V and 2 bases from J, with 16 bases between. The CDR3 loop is CASSPRAGWSQETQYF. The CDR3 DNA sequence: TGTGCCAGCTCACCTCGGGCAGGGTGGTCGCAAGAGACCCAGTACTTC.

Here the CDR3 DNA reads TGTGCCAGCAGCTTTTCACACAGACGGACCCAGTACTTC. Translating it yields CASSFSHRRTQYF. The gene calls are TRBV5-6 and TRBJ2-5; D is uncertain. The V gene lost 2 bases and the J gene lost 7 bases, with 12 bases spanning the gap. CDR3 size: 13 residues. CDR1 and CDR2 from the germline V gene are SGHDT and YYEEEE.

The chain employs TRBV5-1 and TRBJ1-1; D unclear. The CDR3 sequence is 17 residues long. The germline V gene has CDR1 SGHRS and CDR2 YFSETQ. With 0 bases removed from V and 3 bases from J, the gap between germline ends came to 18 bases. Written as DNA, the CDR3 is TGCGCCAGCAGCTTGGGGATTGCCGTTGGGCGGGACACTGAAGCTTTCTTT. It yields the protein CASSLGIAVGRDTEAFF. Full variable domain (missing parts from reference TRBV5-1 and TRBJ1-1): KAGVTQTPRYLIKTRGQQVTLSCSPISGHRSVSWYQQTPGQGLQFLFEYFSETQRNKGNFPGRFSGRQFSNSRSEMNVSTLELGDSALYLCASSLGIAVGRDTEAFFGQGTRLTVV.

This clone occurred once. CDR3 protein: CASSLGTGGAYGYTF. CDR3 nucleotides: TGTGCCAGTAGTCTCGGGACAGGGGGGGCCTATGGCTACACCTTC. The chain employs TRBV19 and TRBJ1-2, with 11 bases identical to TRBD1. V shed 5 bases, J shed 4 bases, and the junction held 6 bases outside the gene matches. Germline V gene sequence: CDR1 LNHDA, CDR2 SQIVND (reference sequence). This CDR3 has 15 amino acids.

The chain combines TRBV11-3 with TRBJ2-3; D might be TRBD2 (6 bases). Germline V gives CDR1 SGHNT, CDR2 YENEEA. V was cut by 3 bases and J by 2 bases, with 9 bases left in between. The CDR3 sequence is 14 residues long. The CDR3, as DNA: TGTGCCAGCAGCTTCGGGGGATCCACAGATACGCAGTATTTT. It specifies CASSFGGSTDTQYF.